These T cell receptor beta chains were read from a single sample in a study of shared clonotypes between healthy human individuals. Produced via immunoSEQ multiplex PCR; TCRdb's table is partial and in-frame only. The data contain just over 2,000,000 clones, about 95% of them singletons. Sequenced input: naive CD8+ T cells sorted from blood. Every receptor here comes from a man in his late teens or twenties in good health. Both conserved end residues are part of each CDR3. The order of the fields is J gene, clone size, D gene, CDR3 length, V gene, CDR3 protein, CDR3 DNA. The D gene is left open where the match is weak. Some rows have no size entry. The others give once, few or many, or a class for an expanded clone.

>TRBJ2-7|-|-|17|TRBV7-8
CASSLEVWWDGAYEQYF
TGTGCCAGCAGCTTGGAGGTTTGGTGGGACGGCGCCTACGAGCAGTACTTC
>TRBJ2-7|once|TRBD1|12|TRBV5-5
CASSPQGHEQYF
TGTGCCAGCAGCCCACAGGGGCACGAGCAGTACTTC
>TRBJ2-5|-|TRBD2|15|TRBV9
CASSVHGGGQETQYF
TGTGCCAGCAGCGTGCACGGGGGGGGTCAAGAGACCCAGTACTTC
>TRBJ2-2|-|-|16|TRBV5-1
CASSSEQGSNTGELFF
TGCGCCAGCAGCTCTGAACAGGGCTCGAACACCGGGGAGCTGTTTTTT
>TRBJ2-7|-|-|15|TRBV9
CASSVEWGSKYEQYF
TGTGCCAGCAGCGTAGAGTGGGGAAGTAAATACGAGCAGTACTTC
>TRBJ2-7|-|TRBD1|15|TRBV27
CASSATGDVAYEQYF
TGTGCCAGCAGCGCTACAGGGGATGTCGCCTACGAGCAGTACTTC
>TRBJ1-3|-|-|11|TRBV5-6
CASSSGGTIYF
TGTGCCAGCAGCTCGGGGGGGACCATATATTTT
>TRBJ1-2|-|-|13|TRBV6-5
CASSYGRIYGYTF
TGTGCCAGCAGTTACGGGCGGATCTATGGCTACACCTTC
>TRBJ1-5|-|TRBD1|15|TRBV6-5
CASSLTGTGNQPQHF
TGTGCCAGCAGTTTAACCGGGACAGGGAATCAGCCCCAGCATTTT
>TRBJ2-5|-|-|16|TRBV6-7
CASSYSRLSAVETQYF
TGTGCCAGCAGTTACTCTCGACTTTCGGCAGTGGAGACCCAGTACTTC
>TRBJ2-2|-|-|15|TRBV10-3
CAISEETYNTGELFF
TGTGCCATCAGTGAAGAAACATATAACACCGGGGAGCTGTTTTTT
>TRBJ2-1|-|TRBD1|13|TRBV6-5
CASSFGQGDEQFF
TGTGCCAGCAGTTTTGGACAGGGAGATGAGCAGTTCTTC
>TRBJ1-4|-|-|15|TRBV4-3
CASSQDWEGDEKLFF
TGCGCCAGCAGCCAAGATTGGGAAGGCGACGAAAAACTGTTTTTT
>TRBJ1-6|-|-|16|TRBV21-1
CASSERHVPYNSPLHF
TGTGCCAGCAGCGAACGACATGTCCCATATAATTCACCCCTCCACTTT
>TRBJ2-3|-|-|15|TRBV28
CASSSLLADTDTQYF
TGTGCCAGCAGTTCTCTCCTAGCTGATACAGATACGCAGTATTTT
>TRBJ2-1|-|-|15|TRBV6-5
CASSLLGQIYNEQFF
TGTGCCAGCAGTTTGCTCGGACAGATTTACAATGAGCAGTTCTTC
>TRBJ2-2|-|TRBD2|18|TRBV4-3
CASSHHGLAGTNTGELFF
TGCGCCAGCAGCCACCACGGGCTAGCGGGAACGAACACCGGGGAGCTGTTTTTT
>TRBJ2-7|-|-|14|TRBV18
CASSPQGTPLEQYF
TGTGCCAGCTCACCACAGGGGACCCCTCTCGAGCAGTACTTC
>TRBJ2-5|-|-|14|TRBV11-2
CASSSTGRGETQYF
TGTGCCAGCAGCTCAACAGGCAGGGGAGAGACCCAGTACTTC
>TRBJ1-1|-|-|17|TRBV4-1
CASSQDFDSELNTEAFF
TGCGCCAGCAGCCAAGATTTCGATAGCGAACTGAACACTGAAGCTTTCTTT
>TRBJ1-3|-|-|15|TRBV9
CASSREGLSGNTIYF
TGTGCCAGCAGCCGGGAGGGGCTATCTGGAAACACCATATATTTT
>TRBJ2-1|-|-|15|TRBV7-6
CASSLWDETYNGQFF
TGTGCCAGCAGCTTATGGGACGAGACATACAATGGGCAGTTCTTC
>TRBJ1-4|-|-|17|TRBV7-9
CASSLFDGGATNEKLFF
TGTGCCAGCAGCTTGTTTGATGGGGGTGCAACTAATGAAAAACTGTTTTTT
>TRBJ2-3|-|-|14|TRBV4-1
CASSHKDFTDTQYF
TGCGCCAGCAGCCATAAAGATTTCACAGATACGCAGTATTTT
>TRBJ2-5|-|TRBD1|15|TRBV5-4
CASSLVGTGEETQYF
TGTGCCAGCAGCTTGGTGGGGACAGGGGAAGAGACCCAGTACTTC
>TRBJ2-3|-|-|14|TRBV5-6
CASSLGLAPDTQYF
TGTGCCAGCAGCTTGGGGCTAGCGCCCGATACGCAGTATTTT
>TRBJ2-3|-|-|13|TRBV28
CASSLGMTDTQYF
TGTGCCAGCAGTTTGGGGATGACAGATACGCAGTATTTT
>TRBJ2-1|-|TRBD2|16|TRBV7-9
CASSFLVAGLFDEQFF
TGTGCCAGCAGCTTTTTGGTAGCGGGGTTATTCGATGAGCAGTTCTTC
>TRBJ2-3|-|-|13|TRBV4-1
CASSHAASQMALF
TGCGCCAGCAGCCATGCGGCAAGTCAAATGGCTCTATTT
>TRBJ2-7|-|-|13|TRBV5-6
CASSFGAAYEQYF
TGTGCCAGCAGCTTCGGGGCAGCCTACGAGCAGTACTTC
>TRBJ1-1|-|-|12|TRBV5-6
CASTNARGEAFF
TGTGCCAGCACCAACGCGAGGGGTGAAGCTTTCTTT
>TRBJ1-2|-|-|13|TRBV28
CASTPLGNYGYTF
TGTGCCAGCACCCCTCTTGGAAACTATGGCTACACCTTC
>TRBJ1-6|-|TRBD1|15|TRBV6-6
CASRDATGGFSPLHF
TGTGCCAGCAGGGACGCTACAGGGGGCTTTTCACCCCTCCACTTT
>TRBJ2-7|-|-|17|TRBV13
CASSLGPIGPGGYEQYF
TGTGCCAGCAGCTTAGGCCCGATAGGTCCTGGAGGCTACGAGCAGTACTTC
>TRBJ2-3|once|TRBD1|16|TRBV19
CASSLGDRGPTDTQYF
TGTGCCAGTAGTTTAGGGGACAGGGGGCCCACAGATACGCAGTATTTT
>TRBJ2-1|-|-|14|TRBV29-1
CSVEDLEGLGEQFF
TGCAGCGTTGAAGATCTGGAAGGCCTCGGTGAGCAGTTCTTC
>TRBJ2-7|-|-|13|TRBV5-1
CASSPDSAYEQYF
TGCGCCAGCAGCCCTGACAGTGCCTACGAGCAGTACTTC
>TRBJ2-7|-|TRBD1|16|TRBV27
CASSLVTGTGVGEQYF
TGTGCCAGCAGTTTGGTGACCGGGACAGGGGTTGGTGAGCAGTACTTC
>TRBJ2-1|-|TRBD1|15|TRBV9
CASSVDRGLGDEQFF
TGTGCCAGCAGCGTAGACAGGGGGCTTGGAGATGAGCAGTTCTTC
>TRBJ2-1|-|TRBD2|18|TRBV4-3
CASSLLSGLAISYNEQFF
TGCGCCAGCAGCCTCCTGTCGGGACTAGCGATATCCTACAATGAGCAGTTCTTC
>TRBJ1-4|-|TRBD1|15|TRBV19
CASNNPGQGIEKLFF
TGTGCCAGTAACAACCCGGGACAGGGAATTGAAAAACTGTTTTTT
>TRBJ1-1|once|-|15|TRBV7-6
CASSLLPGRNTEAFF
TGTGCCAGCAGCTTACTACCGGGGAGGAACACTGAAGCTTTCTTT
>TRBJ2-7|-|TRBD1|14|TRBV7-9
CASSVGQGSHEQYF
TGTGCCAGCAGCGTGGGACAGGGGAGCCACGAGCAGTACTTC
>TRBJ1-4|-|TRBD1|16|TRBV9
CASSINRQGANEKLFF
TGTGCCAGCAGCATAAATCGTCAGGGGGCTAATGAAAAACTGTTTTTT
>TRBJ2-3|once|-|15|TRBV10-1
CASSEPTGGTDTQYF
TGCGCCAGCAGTGAGCCAACAGGAGGTACAGATACGCAGTATTTT
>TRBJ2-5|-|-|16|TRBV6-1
CASSDWDNSYQETQYF
TGTGCCAGCAGTGACTGGGACAACTCGTACCAAGAGACCCAGTACTTC
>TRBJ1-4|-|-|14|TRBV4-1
CASSQVRDNGKLFF
TGCGCCAGCAGCCAAGTTCGAGACAACGGAAAACTGTTTTTT
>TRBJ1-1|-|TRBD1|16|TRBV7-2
CASSLDGTGLNTEAFF
TGTGCCAGCAGCTTAGATGGGACAGGGCTGAACACTGAAGCTTTCTTT
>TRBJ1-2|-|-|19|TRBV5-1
CASSLEGTTTPSANYGYTF
TGCGCCAGCAGCTTGGAGGGAACTACCACCCCATCCGCTAACTATGGCTACACCTTC
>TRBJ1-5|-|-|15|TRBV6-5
CASRSNNRDTQPQHF
TGTGCCAGCAGATCCAATAACAGGGATACTCAGCCCCAGCATTTT
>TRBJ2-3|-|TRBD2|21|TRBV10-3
CAISESLREILPPSPTDTQYF
TGTGCCATCAGTGAGTCATTGCGGGAGATTCTCCCCCCATCCCCAACAGATACGCAGTATTTT
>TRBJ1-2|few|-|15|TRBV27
CASSGTGRANYGYTF
TGTGCCAGCAGTGGAACAGGGAGGGCTAACTATGGCTACACCTTC
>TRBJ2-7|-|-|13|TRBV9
CASSVGPPYEQYF
TGTGCCAGCAGCGTAGGCCCGCCTTACGAGCAGTACTTC
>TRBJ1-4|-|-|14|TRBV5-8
CASSFNEGNGKLFF
TGTGCCAGCAGCTTTAACGAGGGAAATGGAAAACTGTTTTTT
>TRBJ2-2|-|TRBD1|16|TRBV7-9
CASSEDRGRGTGELFF
TGTGCCAGCAGCGAGGACAGGGGACGCGGCACCGGGGAGCTGTTTTTT
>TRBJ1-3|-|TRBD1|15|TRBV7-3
CASSDTGASGNTIYF
TGTGCCAGCAGCGACACAGGGGCCTCTGGAAACACCATATATTTT
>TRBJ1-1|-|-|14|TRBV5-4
CASSFGQVNTEAFF
TGTGCCAGCAGCTTCGGGCAGGTCAACACTGAAGCTTTCTTT